The rows below give T cell receptor beta chains drawn from one sample of a study of monozygotic twins with cystic fibrosis. Data came from immunoSEQ multiplex PCR; TCRdb stores just in-frame clones and leaves some out. Of around 21,000 clones detected, 87% appear once; the ten largest clones hold less than 1.5%. Input material: blood. These receptors originate from a woman under 40 with cystic fibrosis. The CDR3 runs from the conserved cysteine through the conserved F or W. Each record gives: D gene, V gene, clone size, J gene, CDR3 protein, CDR3 DNA. A D gene is named only where the DNA matches it firmly. Not all rows give a size; the values are once, few, many and, for expanded clones, a class.

>TRBD1|TRBV10-3|-|TRBJ1-1
CAISADRANTEAFF
TGTGCCATCAGTGCGGACAGGGCCAACACTGAAGCTTTCTTT
>-|TRBV19|-|TRBJ1-6
CASSSGESSYNSPLHF
TGTGCCAGTAGTTCCGGGGAAAGCTCCTATAATTCACCCCTCCACTTT
>TRBD1|TRBV19|-|TRBJ2-7
CASSPTGSYEQYF
TGTGCCAGTAGTCCGACAGGGTCCTACGAGCAGTACTTC
>TRBD1|TRBV7-6|-|TRBJ1-6
CASSSLPQNRGSFRNSPLHF
TGTGCCAGCAGCTCGTTACCCCAAAACAGGGGATCTTTTCGTAATTCACCCCTCCACTTT
>-|TRBV19|-|TRBJ1-5
CASNGVGGRNWMQPQHF
TGTGCCAGTAATGGGGTCGGGGGGCGCAACTGGATGCAGCCCCAGCATTTT
>-|TRBV19|-|TRBJ1-1
CATLKKGPRGDTEAFF
TGTGCCACACTTAAGAAGGGACCCCGAGGGGACACTGAAGCTTTCTTT
>TRBD2|TRBV19|-|TRBJ2-1
CASRELAGNSYNEQFF
TGTGCCAGTAGAGAACTAGCGGGCAACTCCTACAATGAGCAGTTCTTC
>-|TRBV25-1|-|TRBJ2-7
CASSDPSLGGHEQYF
TGTGCCAGCAGTGATCCCTCATTAGGGGGGCACGAGCAGTACTTC
>-|TRBV5-1|-|TRBJ2-7
CASSFQGLTYEQYF
TGCGCCAGCAGCTTTCAGGGGCTAACCTACGAGCAGTACTTC
>-|TRBV5-4|-|TRBJ1-2
CASSPRQIYGYTF
TGTGCCAGCAGCCCCCGACAGATTTATGGCTACACCTTC
>-|TRBV27|-|TRBJ2-1
CASSFLGGNNNEQFF
TGTGCCAGCAGTTTTCTAGGGGGAAACAACAATGAGCAGTTCTTC
>TRBD1|TRBV4-1|few|TRBJ1-5
CASSQQDRGYQPQHF
TGCGCCAGCAGCCAACAGGACAGGGGTTATCAGCCCCAGCATTTT
>TRBD1|TRBV19|-|TRBJ1-2
CASSNPGQGRGDNYGYTF
TGTGCCAGTAGTAATCCGGGACAGGGGCGAGGGGATAACTATGGCTACACCTTC
>TRBD1|TRBV10-3|-|TRBJ2-1
CAAQGAGNEQFF
TGTGCCGCCCAGGGGGCAGGTAATGAGCAGTTCTTC
>-|TRBV19|-|TRBJ1-5
CASSIMGGKGNQPQHF
TGTGCCAGTAGTATCATGGGGGGCAAGGGCAATCAGCCCCAGCATTTT
>TRBD2|TRBV9|-|TRBJ2-5
CASSPFSGGPGETQYF
TGTGCCAGCAGCCCGTTTAGCGGGGGGCCAGGGGAGACCCAGTACTTC
>-|TRBV6-1|-|TRBJ1-2
CASSRDRAPKGYTF
TGTGCCAGCAGCCGAGACCGGGCCCCAAAGGGCTACACCTTC
>-|TRBV29-1|-|TRBJ1-2
CSARGVDGYTF
TGCAGCGCTCGCGGGGTTGATGGCTACACCTTC
>TRBD2|TRBV5-6|-|TRBJ2-1
CASSAGLSSGIYNEQFF
TGTGCCAGCAGCGCAGGCCTCTCTAGCGGAATCTACAATGAGCAGTTCTTC
>-|TRBV20-1|-|TRBJ2-7
CSARDRRGLF
TGCAGTGCTAGAGATCGAAGGGGTCTGTTC
>-|TRBV7-2|-|TRBJ1-2
CASSLAPGHREGYTF
TGTGCCAGCAGCTTAGCGCCGGGGCATCGTGAGGGCTACACCTTC
>-|TRBV13|-|TRBJ2-6
CASSHGIANVLTF
TGTGCCAGCAGCCACGGGATAGCCAACGTCCTGACTTTC
>-|TRBV7-2|-|TRBJ1-5
CASSLGGSFNQPQHF
TGTGCCAGCAGCTTAGGTGGCTCCTTCAATCAGCCCCAGCATTTT
>-|TRBV15|-|TRBJ1-3
CATSRGRGPGYGNTIYF
TGTGCCACCAGCAGAGGGAGGGGCCCAGGCTATGGAAACACCATATATTTT
>TRBD1|TRBV5-5|-|TRBJ1-1
CASSWGQMNTEAFF
TGTGCCAGCAGCTGGGGACAGATGAACACTGAAGCTTTCTTT
>TRBD1|TRBV5-1|-|TRBJ2-3
CASSRDRGTDTQYF
TGCGCCAGCAGCCGGGACAGGGGGACAGATACGCAGTATTTT
>TRBD2|TRBV7-2|-|TRBJ2-2
CASSLSGTSVGELFF
TGTGCCAGCAGCCTATCCGGGACTAGCGTCGGGGAGCTGTTTTTT
>-|TRBV4-3|-|TRBJ1-1
CASSQELGATEAFF
TGCGCCAGCAGCCAAGAGTTAGGGGCGACTGAAGCTTTCTTT
>-|TRBV19|-|TRBJ2-7
CASSISAGAGGYEQYF
TGTGCCAGTAGTATATCCGCGGGGGCCGGTGGCTACGAGCAGTACTTC
>TRBD1|TRBV7-8|-|TRBJ2-7
CASSLGQVYEQYF
TGTGCCAGCAGCCTGGGACAGGTATACGAGCAGTACTTC
>-|TRBV20-1|-|TRBJ2-3
CSPLGPDTQYF
TGCAGTCCCCTGGGACCTGATACGCAGTATTTT
>TRBD2|TRBV5-1|-|TRBJ2-3
CASSLGTSGSTDTQYF
TGCGCCAGCAGCTTGGGTACTAGCGGGAGCACAGATACGCAGTATTTT
>TRBD1|TRBV5-1|-|TRBJ2-5
CASSRTGSDIETQYF
TGCGCCAGCAGCAGGACAGGGTCGGACATAGAGACCCAGTACTTC
>-|TRBV5-1|-|TRBJ2-3
CASRTEGDTQYF
TGCGCCAGCAGGACAGAAGGAGATACGCAGTATTTT
>-|TRBV2|few|TRBJ1-5
CASRKGSANQPQHF
TGTGCCAGCAGAAAGGGAAGTGCAAATCAGCCCCAGCATTTT
>-|TRBV6-5|-|TRBJ2-2
CASSSQGRNTGELFF
TGTGCCAGCAGTTCCCAGGGGAGGAACACCGGGGAGCTGTTTTTT
>-|TRBV19|-|TRBJ1-1
CASSIVPGHVSRMNTEAFF
TGTGCCAGTAGTATCGTCCCGGGTCACGTAAGTCGAATGAACACTGAAGCTTTCTTT
>-|TRBV11-2|-|TRBJ2-5
CASSPPVGGQETQYF
TGTGCCAGCAGCCCCCCGGTGGGAGGACAAGAGACCCAGTACTTC
>-|TRBV6-5|-|TRBJ1-2
CASSTGGVGYGYTF
TGTGCCAGCAGTACCGGGGGGGTCGGCTATGGCTACACCTTC